Included here is one T cell receptor (beta chain) sequence, with context. What it recognizes is unknown. This record comes from a study of STAT5B mutations in CD4+ large granular lymphocyte leukemia. In the authors' methods: The detection floor for productive clonotype frequency was 2.59 x 10-5. The protocol was immunoSEQ multiplex PCR, while the TCRdb copy is restricted to in-frame clones and leaves out a portion. Clone size and the V and J calls come from that table; the DNA yielded D and trimming. Of about 34,000 clones in the sample, less than 85% were seen once. Study observations and caveats: Top patient clones used TRBV06 genes more often: 8/27 versus 2/35 in controls. Patient CD4-sorted repertoires looked more clonal than healthy CD4+ repertoires, even without putative leukemic clones.

The CDR3 has 13 amino acids. The germline V gene has CDR1 SGHRS and CDR2 YFSETQ. With 4 bases clipped from V and 0 bases from J, the junction kept 0 bases outside the gene matches. The TCR comes from a human donor in good health. The sample was CD4+ T cells from blood buffy coats. The chain carries TRBV5-1 and TRBJ2-7, with 8 bases identical to TRBD2. In nucleotides, the CDR3 is TGCGCCAGCAGCACTAGCGGCTCCTACGAGCAGTACTTC. The encoded protein is CASSTSGSYEQYF. Full variable domain (remainder filled in from reference TRBV5-1 and TRBJ2-7): KAGVTQTPRYLIKTRGQQVTLSCSPISGHRSVSWYQQTPGQGLQFLFEYFSETQRNKGNFPGRFSGRQFSNSRSEMNVSTLELGDSALYLCASSTSGSYEQYFGPGTRLTVT.